A selection of T cell receptor beta chains follows, all from one sample in a study of T cell responses to AZD1222 COVID-19 vaccine. The data were produced by immunoSEQ multiplex PCR, yet TCRdb's version contains in-frame clones alone and is incomplete. The table lists about 130,000 clones, 80% to 90% of them singletons. The starting material was peripheral blood, obtained on day 0 of AZD1222 vaccination. All receptors derive from an adult in good health. The CDR3 runs from the conserved cysteine through the conserved F or W. Fields, in order: CDR3 length, clone size, J gene, D gene, V gene, CDR3 DNA, CDR3 protein. A D gene is named only where the DNA matches it firmly. The size of a clone is reported for some rows only, either as once, few or many, or as a class for expanded clones.

14	NA	TRBJ1-4	NA	TRBV28	TGTGCCAGCAGTTTCACTGCAACTAATGAAAAACTGTTTTTT	CASSFTATNEKLFF
16	once	TRBJ2-7	TRBD1	TRBV4-1	TGCGCCAGCAGCCAGATGCCGGGACAGCGGAGCTACGAGCAGTACTTC	CASSQMPGQRSYEQYF
16	NA	TRBJ2-3	NA	TRBV9	TGTGCCAGCTCGGAGCGGGCAGGAGACCCCACAGATACGCAGTATTTT	CASSERAGDPTDTQYF
15	NA	TRBJ2-7	TRBD2	TRBV4-1	TGCGCCAGCAGCACCTTAGCGGGAGGGTCCTACGAGCAGTACTTC	CASSTLAGGSYEQYF
15	NA	TRBJ1-2	NA	TRBV5-1	TGCGCCAGCTCGGGATTGACAGGAACTAACTATGGCTACACCTTC	CASSGLTGTNYGYTF
16	NA	TRBJ1-5	TRBD1	TRBV19	TGTGCCAGTAGTACCCGTCTCGGACAGGGCAATCAGCCCCAGCATTTT	CASSTRLGQGNQPQHF
16	NA	TRBJ2-5	NA	TRBV7-2	TGTGCCAGCAGCCATAGCTTCTATGGGGGGCGAGAGACCCAGTACTTC	CASSHSFYGGRETQYF
18	once	TRBJ1-2	NA	TRBV7-9	TGTGCCAGCAGCCCGACCCCTGTGGGGGCGGGGGCCACCTATGGCTACACCTTC	CASSPTPVGAGATYGYTF
14	NA	TRBJ1-5	NA	TRBV6-1	TGTGCCAGCAGTGAAGGGGGGGGGAGTCAGCCCCAGCATTTT	CASSEGGGSQPQHF
13	NA	TRBJ2-5	NA	TRBV9	TGTGCCAGCAGCGCCCTTGGCCAAGAGACCCAGTACTTC	CASSALGQETQYF
15	NA	TRBJ2-3	NA	TRBV7-2	TGTGCCAGCAGCTTAATGTTCACTAGCCCAGATACGCAGTATTTT	CASSLMFTSPDTQYF
12	NA	TRBJ2-5	NA	TRBV20-1	TGCAGTGCTAGTCGCAGTCAAGAGACCCAGTACTTC	CSASRSQETQYF
17	once	TRBJ2-5	TRBD2	TRBV5-1	TGCGCCAGCAGCTTGTCTAGCGGGAGTAGGGGACAAGAGACCCAGTACTTC	CASSLSSGSRGQETQYF
12	few	TRBJ2-7	NA	TRBV12-3/TRBV12-4	TGTGCCAGCAGTTTCTGGGGAGGCGAGCAGTACTTC	CASSFWGGEQYF
14	few	TRBJ1-4	NA	TRBV14	TGTGCCAGCAGCCAAGAGTTCGGGGCTGAAAAACTGTTTTTT	CASSQEFGAEKLFF
16	NA	TRBJ2-1	TRBD2	TRBV24-1	TGTGCCACCAGTGATGTGGGACTAGCGGGACGGAATGAGCAGTTCTTC	CATSDVGLAGRNEQFF
15	NA	TRBJ1-3	NA	TRBV5-4	TGTGCCAGCAGCTTGGTGGGAAACTCTGGAAACACCATATATTTT	CASSLVGNSGNTIYF
12	NA	TRBJ2-7	NA	TRBV10-3	TGTGCCATTCTGACGGTCCACTACGAGCAGTACTTC	CAILTVHYEQYF
13	NA	TRBJ1-2	NA	TRBV6-5	TGTGCCAGCAGTCTGGGAGCAAACTATGGCTACACCTTC	CASSLGANYGYTF
16	NA	TRBJ2-1	TRBD2	TRBV6-5	TGTGCCAGCAGTTGGAGCGGGAATAAGCACTACAATGAGCAGTTCTTC	CASSWSGNKHYNEQFF
15	NA	TRBJ2-1	TRBD2	TRBV7-2	TGTGCCAGCAGCTTACAAGCGGGAGCCTACAATGAGCAGTTCTTC	CASSLQAGAYNEQFF
14	NA	TRBJ2-2	NA	TRBV27	TGTGCCAGCAGTTTAATCGACCGGGCCGGGGAGCTGTTTTTT	CASSLIDRAGELFF
12	NA	TRBJ1-2	NA	TRBV19	TGTGCCAGTAGTATTGGGGGAGACGGCTACACCTTC	CASSIGGDGYTF
14	NA	TRBJ2-3	TRBD2	TRBV11-2	TGTGCCAGCAGCTTAGGACTAGCCCAGGATACGCAGTATTTT	CASSLGLAQDTQYF
16	NA	TRBJ2-1	NA	TRBV28	TGTGCCAGCAGTTCCCTCGCAGGCCCTCCTTACAATGAGCAGTTCTTC	CASSSLAGPPYNEQFF
15	NA	TRBJ1-4	TRBD1	TRBV28	TGTGCCAGCAGTTACCCGGGACAGCTTAATGAAAAACTGTTTTTT	CASSYPGQLNEKLFF
19	NA	TRBJ2-7	NA	TRBV9	TGTGCCAGCAGCGCGAATGAACGGGGGCCCGGGTCGAGCTCCTACGAGCAGTACTTC	CASSANERGPGSSSYEQYF
12	NA	TRBJ1-1	NA	TRBV7-9	TGTGCCAGCAGCTCCCCTGGGTCTGAAGCTTTCTTT	CASSSPGSEAFF
16	NA	TRBJ2-7	TRBD1	TRBV24-1	TGTGCCACCAGTGAGACCGGGACAGGGGTTTTCCACGAGCAGTACTTC	CATSETGTGVFHEQYF
16	NA	TRBJ2-7	TRBD1	TRBV5-1	TGCGCCAGCAGCTTAGGCCGGGACAGGGTCACCTACGAGCAGTACTTC	CASSLGRDRVTYEQYF
15	NA	TRBJ1-1	NA	TRBV28	TGTGCCAGCAGTTTATCAGCGGGGCCCAACACTGAAGCTTTCTTT	CASSLSAGPNTEAFF
13	NA	TRBJ1-1	NA	TRBV6-4	TGTGCCAGCAGTTCGGACATCAACACTGAAGCTTTCTTT	CASSSDINTEAFF
15	NA	TRBJ1-6	TRBD1	TRBV7-9	TGTGCCAGCAGCTTAGAGGACAGGGCTAATTCACCCCTCCACTTT	CASSLEDRANSPLHF
15	NA	TRBJ1-3	NA	TRBV9	TGTGCCAGCAGCGTAGGTCCCCAGGGAGGAAACACCATATATTTT	CASSVGPQGGNTIYF
17	NA	TRBJ2-1	TRBD2	TRBV3-1/TRBV3-2	TGTGCCAGCAGCCAAGCGGGAGGACTAGCGGGAGGGTGGGAGCAGTTCTTC	CASSQAGGLAGGWEQFF
15	NA	TRBJ2-7	NA	TRBV4-1	TGCGCCAGCAGCCAAGTAACAGAATTTGGGGACGAGCAGTACTTC	CASSQVTEFGDEQYF
14	NA	TRBJ2-2	NA	TRBV7-9	TGTGCCAGCAGCTTAGCAGGGGGGACCGGGGAGCTGTTTTTT	CASSLAGGTGELFF
14	NA	TRBJ2-7	NA	TRBV21-1	TGTGCCAGCAGCCGCCCGGGTGGACTCTACGAGCAGTACTTC	CASSRPGGLYEQYF
13	NA	TRBJ1-2	TRBD1	TRBV29-1	TGCAGCGTTCGGGACAGGGTTAACTATGGCTACACCTTC	CSVRDRVNYGYTF
13	NA	TRBJ2-7	NA	TRBV6-5	TGTGCCAGCACCCCACACGGGGGCTACGAGCAGTACTTC	CASTPHGGYEQYF
15	NA	TRBJ2-2	NA	TRBV19	TGTGCCAGTAGTATGGAAACAGGGCGGATCGGGGAGCTGTTTTTT	CASSMETGRIGELFF
14	NA	TRBJ2-1	TRBD2	TRBV13	TGTGCCAGCAGCTTAGAAGGGACTAGGACTGAGCAGTTCTTC	CASSLEGTRTEQFF
16	NA	TRBJ2-1	TRBD2	TRBV27	TGTGCCAGCAGTCTACGACTAGCGGGGACCCACAATGAGCAGTTCTTC	CASSLRLAGTHNEQFF
13	NA	TRBJ2-1	NA	TRBV25-1	TGTGCCAGCACAAGGACGGACTACAATGAGCAGTTCTTC	CASTRTDYNEQFF
14	NA	TRBJ1-2	NA	TRBV6-2/TRBV6-3	TGTGCCAGCAGTTACCCCGGCGTAAGCTATGGCTACACCTTC	CASSYPGVSYGYTF
15	NA	TRBJ2-5	NA	TRBV6-5	TGTGCCAGCACCACCGGGGGAGCGGGTCAAGAGACCCAGTACTTC	CASTTGGAGQETQYF
11	NA	TRBJ1-1	NA	TRBV6-5	TGTGCCACCCAAGGGGTCACTGAAGCTTTCTTT	CATQGVTEAFF
15	NA	TRBJ2-7	NA	TRBV7-2	TGTGCCAGCAGCTTACCAGGACAATGGACCTACGAGCAGTACTTC	CASSLPGQWTYEQYF
15	NA	TRBJ2-1	NA	TRBV19	TGTGCCAGTAGTATGGGGACTCCGGGCACCTTAGAGCAGTTCTTC	CASSMGTPGTLEQFF
12	few	TRBJ2-7	TRBD1	TRBV9	TGTGCCAGCAGCGGGACAGGGTCCGAGCAGTACTTC	CASSGTGSEQYF
13	few	TRBJ1-1	NA	TRBV10-3	TGTGCCATCAGACTACAGGCGGACACTGAAGCTTTCTTT	CAIRLQADTEAFF
15	NA	TRBJ2-5	TRBD2	TRBV9	TGTGCCAGCAGCGCGCTAGCGGGAGCAGGGGAGACCCAGTACTTC	CASSALAGAGETQYF
14	NA	TRBJ1-5	NA	TRBV7-9	TGTGCCAGCAGCTCCTTGACACTAAATCAGCCCCAGCATTTT	CASSSLTLNQPQHF
15	few	TRBJ1-2	NA	TRBV25-1	TGTGCCAGCACCGATGGTAGGGAGTCGGCCTATGGCTACACCTTC	CASTDGRESAYGYTF
15	NA	TRBJ2-7	NA	TRBV6-5	TGTGCCAGCAGCCTACGGACTGATAGCTCCTACGAGCAGTACTTC	CASSLRTDSSYEQYF
15	NA	TRBJ2-7	NA	TRBV5-1	TGCGCCAGCAGCTCATTTTACCCCTGGCCTTACGAGCAGTACTTC	CASSSFYPWPYEQYF